The 22 T cell receptor beta chains listed next were all sequenced from one sample in a study of blood T cell repertoires in COVID-19. Produced via immunoSEQ multiplex PCR; TCRdb's table is partial and in-frame only. The table has hundreds of thousands of clones, about 88% seen once. Sequencing was carried out using PBMCs or T cells enriched from blood (not recorded which). Receptor source: a woman aged 40 to 50 who had recovered from COVID-19.

The V call is TRBV7-2, the J call TRBJ2-3; 11 bases are a match to TRBD1. This CDR3 has 15 residues. J lost 3 bases, V lost 4 bases, and 3 bases had no gene match. Germline V gene sequence: CDR1 SGHTA, CDR2 FQGNSA. CDR3 residues: CASSYGQGATDTQYF. The CDR3 coding sequence is TGTGCCAGCAGCTACGGACAGGGGGCAACAGATACGCAGTATTTT.

This clone was observed a handful of times. The rearrangement links TRBV27 to TRBJ2-7; maybe TRBD2 (6 bases). From germline, CDR1 is MNHEY and CDR2 SMNVEV (reference sequence). This CDR3 has 14 residues. Trimming took 8 bases from V and 0 from J, leaving 14 bases between them. The CDR3 protein is CASPRREASYEQYF. In DNA form, the CDR3 reads TGTGCCAGCCCTCGGCGGGAAGCCTCCTACGAGCAGTACTTC.

The chain employs TRBV28 and TRBJ2-7; TRBD1 aligns across 8 bases. Trimming at V came to 4 bases and at J to 0 bases, leaving 5 bases not matched to a gene. This CDR3 has 15 residues. CDR1 MDHEN and CDR2 SYDVKM come from the germline V gene. The DNA of the CDR3 is TGTGCCAGCAGTTCCCCAGGGGGCAGCTCCTACGAGCAGTACTTC. Its protein is CASSSPGGSSYEQYF.

DNA for the CDR3: TGTGCCTGGAGTCTAAGTCTTGACATGAACACTGAAGCTTTCTTT. This translates into CAWSLSLDMNTEAFF. The chain uses TRBV30 and TRBJ1-1; D not certain. Trimming removed 2 bases from V and 0 bases from J, with 13 bases in between. The CDR3 runs 15 residues. Germline V gives CDR1 GTSNPN, CDR2 SVGIG (reference sequence). The full variable domain, rest sourced from reference TRBV30 and TRBJ1-1, is SQTIHQWPATLVQPVGSPLSLECTVEGTSNPNLYWYRQAAGRGLQLLFYSVGIGQISSEVPQNLSASRPQDRQFILSSKKLLLSDSGFYLCAWSLSLDMNTEAFFGQGTRLTVV.

This chain joins TRBV5-1 and TRBJ2-3; TRBD2 aligns across 12 bases. The germline gives CDR1 SGHRS, CDR2 YFSETQ. Trimming took 4 bases from V and 5 from J; bases not matched to a gene: 2. The CDR3 contains 14 residues. The CDR3 DNA reads as TGCGCCAGCAGCGTGACTAGCGGGAGAGATACGCAGTATTTT. Amino acid sequence: CASSVTSGRDTQYF.

The chain employs TRBV6-5 and TRBJ2-7; the match to TRBD1 covers 7 bases. V was clipped by 6 bases and J by 4 bases; unmatched bases: 12. CDR1 MNHEY and CDR2 SVGAGI come from the germline V gene. The CDR3 is made up of 15 amino acids. In nucleotides, the CDR3 is TGTGCCAGCAGATCTGGACCGGGACAGAGGTACGAGCAGTACTTC. Its translation is CASRSGPGQRYEQYF.

The V gene is TRBV7-9, the J gene TRBJ1-2; D not resolved. The V end lost 3 bases, the J end lost 2 bases, and 7 bases lay between the germline ends. From germline, CDR1 is SEHNR and CDR2 FQNEAQ (reference sequence). The length of the CDR3 is 13 residues. This chain's CDR3 is CASSFEGNYGYTF. The CDR3 nucleotides are TGTGCCAGCAGCTTCGAGGGAAACTATGGCTACACCTTC.

The chain uses TRBV24-1 and TRBJ1-2; TRBD1 matches at 8 bases. The CDR3 is 14 residues long. V shed 4 bases, J shed 8 bases, and the junction held 8 bases outside the gene matches. Per the germline V gene, CDR1 is KGHDR and CDR2 is SFDVKD. The CDR3 sequence: CATSDPGTGGGYTF. The CDR3 DNA is TGTGCCACCAGTGACCCCGGGACAGGAGGAGGCTACACCTTC.

The chain recombines TRBV28 with TRBJ1-3, with a possible D match to TRBD1 (5 bases). Germline values: CDR1 MDHEN, CDR2 SYDVKM. This CDR3 is built from 14 residues. V was cut by 6 bases and J by 4 bases, with 13 bases left in between. Here the CDR3 DNA reads TGTGCCAGCAGCATGCAGGGAAAGGGAAACACCATATATTTT. Residues: CASSMQGKGNTIYF.

The chain couples TRBV7-2 to TRBJ2-1, with D perhaps matching TRBD1 (6 bases). The CDR3 loop spans 13 amino acids. The germline V gene encodes CDR1 SGHTA and CDR2 FQGNSA. The germline V and J ends were trimmed by 0 bases and 9 bases, with 9 bases remaining between them. The chain's CDR3 is CASSLAGAAEQFF. CDR3 sequence (DNA): TGTGCCAGCAGCTTAGCGGGGGCGGCTGAGCAGTTCTTC.

The chain carries TRBV28 and TRBJ1-2; tentatively, D is TRBD1 (6 bases). There are 15 residues in the CDR3. The ends were cut back, 7 bases at V and 5 bases at J, with 20 bases in the middle. CDR1 and CDR2 from the germline V gene are MDHEN and SYDVKM. In DNA, the CDR3 is TGTGCCAGCACCGCGGGGGGGCGCTTGGGTTATGGCTACACCTTC. This sequence encodes CASTAGGRLGYGYTF.

The rearrangement joins TRBV7-2 to TRBJ2-7; TRBD2 matches 10 bases. The CDR3 contains 17 residues. Germline CDR1 reads SGHTA; CDR2 reads FQGNSA. V trimming: 1 base; J trimming: 3 bases; junction bases outside the gene matches: 9. CDR3 bases: TGTGCCAGCAGCTTAGGCCTACTAGCGGGATCCCTCTACGAGCAGTACTTC. Translating gives CASSLGLLAGSLYEQYF. Variable domain in full (rest from reference TRBV7-2 and TRBJ2-7): GAGVSQSPSNKVTEKGKDVELRCDPISGHTALYWYRQSLGQGLEFLIYFQGNSAPDKSGLPSDRFSAERTGGSVSTLTIQRTQQEDSAVYLCASSLGLLAGSLYEQYFGPGTRLTVT.

This chain's CDR3 is CSASRGGSSGSEQFF. Written as DNA, the CDR3 is TGCAGTGCTAGTAGGGGGGGATCTAGCGGTTCGGAGCAGTTCTTC. The rearrangement joins TRBV20-1 to TRBJ2-1, with a tentative D call TRBD2 (7 bases). CDR1 is DFQATT, CDR2 SNEGSKA, per germline (reference sequence). V dropped 3 bases and J dropped 10 bases, with 22 bases sitting between them. The CDR3 covers 15 residues.

The chain employs TRBV19 and TRBJ2-7, with 9 bases lining up with TRBD1. The CDR3 sequence is 14 residues long. After removal of 5 bases from V and 6 bases from J, the junction contained 8 bases not matched to a gene. The germline V gene has CDR1 LNHDA and CDR2 SQIVND (reference sequence). The CDR3 bases are TGTGCCAGTAGTGCCGGGACAGGGTACGGCGAGCAGTACTTC. Its translation is CASSAGTGYGEQYF.

The chain joins TRBV18 to TRBJ1-5; D is ambiguous. In germline, CDR1 is KGHSH, CDR2 LQKENI. This CDR3 contains 13 residues. The germline V and J ends were trimmed by 4 bases and 5 bases, with 9 bases remaining between them. This chain's CDR3 is CASSRDYDQPQHF. The CDR3 DNA sequence: TGTGCCAGCTCACGAGACTACGATCAGCCCCAGCATTTT. The variable domain in full, completed from reference TRBV18 and TRBJ1-5, reads NAGVMQNPRHLVRRRGQEARLRCSPMKGHSHVYWYRQLPEEGLKFMVYLQKENIIDESGMPKERFSAEFPKEGPSILRIQQVVRGDSAAYFCASSRDYDQPQHFGDGTRLSIL.

The V gene is TRBV29-1, the J gene TRBJ1-2, with D possibly TRBD1 on 6 matching bases. In germline, CDR1 is SQVTM, CDR2 ANQGSEA. The CDR3 is 15 amino acids. The CDR3 DNA reads as TGCAGTTCTCAGGGGCGACTCGATTCTAACTATGGCTACACCTTC. This gives the protein CSSQGRLDSNYGYTF.

V and J are TRBV3-1 (or the pseudogene TRBV3-2) and TRBJ2-5; unclear D gene. This CDR3 spans 15 amino acids. Trimming took off 4 bases at V and 5 bases at J, with 17 bases between the two ends. Germline lookup yields CDR1 LGHDT and CDR2 YNNKEL (reference sequence). The chain's CDR3 is CASSPQRTGRETQYF. DNA for the CDR3: TGTGCCAGCAGCCCGCAACGCACTGGTCGGGAGACCCAGTACTTC.

This chain links TRBV6-2 or TRBV6-3 with TRBJ2-7; 7 positions agree with TRBD1. Looked up from germline, CDR1 is MNHEY and CDR2 is SVGEGT. Trimming removed 5 bases from V and 3 bases from J; junction bases left unmatched: 7. The CDR3 totals 14 residues. For the CDR3, the DNA is TGTGCCAGCAGTCTCGGGACAGCGCTCTACGAGCAGTACTTC. Residues: CASSLGTALYEQYF.

This chain uses TRBV15 with TRBJ2-1; the D gene is possibly TRBD2 (6 bases). Trimming took 8 bases from V and 0 from J, leaving 14 bases between them. Per the germline V gene, CDR1 is LNHNV and CDR2 is YYDKDF (reference sequence). This CDR3 comprises 15 residues. DNA for the CDR3: TGTGCCACCCGGCTCGCGGGACGCTCCTACAATGAGCAGTTCTTC. This gives the protein CATRLAGRSYNEQFF.

The CDR3 spells CSVARNEQFF. CDR3 nucleotide sequence: TGCAGCGTTGCTAGGAATGAGCAGTTCTTC. J is TRBJ2-1 and V is TRBV29-1, with no clear D. This CDR3 region has 10 residues. Germline V gives CDR1 SQVTM, CDR2 ANQGSEA. Trimming left V 4 bases short and J 7 bases short, with 5 bases between.

The gene calls are TRBV9 and TRBJ1-2, with 9 bases matching TRBD1. Germline CDR1 SGDLS, CDR2 YYNGEE. This CDR3 is 15 amino acids long. V lost 3 bases to trimming and J lost 2 bases; unmatched junction nucleotides: 5. CDR3 nucleotides: TGTGCCAGCAGCGGCCGGGACAGGGTGAACTATGGCTACACCTTC. This encodes CASSGRDRVNYGYTF. Filled out from reference TRBV9 and TRBJ1-2, the complete variable domain reads DSGVTQTPKHLITATGQRVTLRCSPRSGDLSVYWYQQSLDQGLQFLIQYYNGEERAKGNILERFSAQQFPDLHSELNLSSLELGDSALYFCASSGRDRVNYGYTFGSGTRLTVV.

This chain joins TRBV7-2 and TRBJ1-2; tentative D call: TRBD1 (6 bases). The CDR3 runs 15 residues. With 5 bases removed from V and 8 bases from J, the gap between germline ends came to 21 bases. Germline CDR1 reads SGHTA; CDR2 reads FQGNSA. The CDR3 DNA reads as TGTGCCAGCAGCCCCGATGGGGGCACGGTTCGCGGCTACACCTTC. It specifies CASSPDGGTVRGYTF.